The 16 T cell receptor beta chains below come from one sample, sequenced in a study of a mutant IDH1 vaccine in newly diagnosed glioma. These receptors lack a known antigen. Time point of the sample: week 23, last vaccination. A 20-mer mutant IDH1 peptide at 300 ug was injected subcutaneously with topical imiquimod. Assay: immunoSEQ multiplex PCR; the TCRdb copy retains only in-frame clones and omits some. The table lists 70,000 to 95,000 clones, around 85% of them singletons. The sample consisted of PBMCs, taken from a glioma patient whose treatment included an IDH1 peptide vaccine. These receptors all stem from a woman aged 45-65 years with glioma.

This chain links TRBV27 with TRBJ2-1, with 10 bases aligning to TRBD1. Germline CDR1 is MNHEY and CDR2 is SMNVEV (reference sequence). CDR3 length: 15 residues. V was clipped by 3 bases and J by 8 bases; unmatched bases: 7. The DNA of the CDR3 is TGTGCCAGCAGTTTGCGGGACAGGGGTGCCGATGAGCAGTTCTTC. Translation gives CASSLRDRGADEQFF.

This CDR3 is CASSVESGPTDTQYF. CDR3 sequence (DNA): TGTGCCAGCAGCGTAGAAAGCGGCCCCACAGATACGCAGTATTTT. The rearrangement uses TRBV9 and TRBJ2-3; a possible D gene is TRBD2 (5 bases). CDR1 SGDLS and CDR2 YYNGEE come from the germline V gene. The V and J ends lost 0 bases and 2 bases respectively, with 10 bases between them. The CDR3 consists of 15 residues.

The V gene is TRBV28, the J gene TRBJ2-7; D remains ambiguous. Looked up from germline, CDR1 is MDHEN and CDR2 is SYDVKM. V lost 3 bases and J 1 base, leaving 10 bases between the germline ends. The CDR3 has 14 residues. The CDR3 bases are TGTGCCAGCAGTTTTTGGGCCCGATCCTACGAGCAGTACTTC. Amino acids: CASSFWARSYEQYF.

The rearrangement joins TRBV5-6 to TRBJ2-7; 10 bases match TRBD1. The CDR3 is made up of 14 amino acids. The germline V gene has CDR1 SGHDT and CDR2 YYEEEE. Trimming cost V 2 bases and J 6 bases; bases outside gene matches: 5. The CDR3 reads CASSFPDRGSEQYF. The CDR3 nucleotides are TGTGCCAGCAGCTTTCCGGACAGGGGGAGCGAGCAGTACTTC. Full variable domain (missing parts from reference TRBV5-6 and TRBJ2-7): DAGVTQSPTHLIKTRGQQVTLRCSPKSGHDTVSWYQQALGQGPQFIFQYYEEEERQRGNFPDRFSGHQFPNYSSELNVNALLLGDSALYLCASSFPDRGSEQYFGPGTRLTVT.

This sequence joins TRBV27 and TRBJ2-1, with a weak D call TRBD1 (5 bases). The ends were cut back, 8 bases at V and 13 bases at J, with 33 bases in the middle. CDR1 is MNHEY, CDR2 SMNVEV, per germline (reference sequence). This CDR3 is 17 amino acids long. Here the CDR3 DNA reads TGTGCCAGCCGAACTTCGAGATTTGGGGCCACCCCTTCGGAACAGTTCTTC. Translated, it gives CASRTSRFGATPSEQFF.

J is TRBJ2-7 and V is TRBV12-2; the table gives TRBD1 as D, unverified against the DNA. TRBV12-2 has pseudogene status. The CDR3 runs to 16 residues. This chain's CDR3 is CASRLAGQGKRYEQYF. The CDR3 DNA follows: TGTGCAAGTCGCTTAGCGGGACAGGGGAAGAGGTACGAGCAGTACTTC.

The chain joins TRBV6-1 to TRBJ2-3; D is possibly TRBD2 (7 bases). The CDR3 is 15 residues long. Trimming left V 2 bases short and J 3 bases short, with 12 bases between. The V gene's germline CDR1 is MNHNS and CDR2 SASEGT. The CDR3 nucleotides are TGTGCCAGCAGTGAAAGGCGGGGGCTTACAGATACGCAGTATTTT. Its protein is CASSERRGLTDTQYF.

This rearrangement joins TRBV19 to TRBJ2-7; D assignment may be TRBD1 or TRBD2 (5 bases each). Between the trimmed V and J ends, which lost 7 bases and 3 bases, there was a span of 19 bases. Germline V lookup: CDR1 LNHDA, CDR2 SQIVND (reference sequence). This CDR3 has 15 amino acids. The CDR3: CASTPGRGGGYEQYF. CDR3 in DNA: TGTGCCAGTACCCCCGGAAGGGGCGGAGGCTACGAGCAGTACTTC.

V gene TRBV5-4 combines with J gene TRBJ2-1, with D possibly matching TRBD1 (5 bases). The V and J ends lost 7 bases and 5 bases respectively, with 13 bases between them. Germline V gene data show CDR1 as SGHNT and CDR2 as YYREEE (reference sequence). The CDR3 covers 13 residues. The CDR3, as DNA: TGTGCCAGCCGAGGCGCAGGGAACAATGAGCAGTTCTTC. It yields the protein CASRGAGNNEQFF.

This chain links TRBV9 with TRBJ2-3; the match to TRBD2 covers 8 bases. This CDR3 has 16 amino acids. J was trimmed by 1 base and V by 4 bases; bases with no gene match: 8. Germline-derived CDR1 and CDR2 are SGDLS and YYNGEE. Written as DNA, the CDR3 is TGTGCCAGCAGCACCCGTCGTAGCGGGGGCACAGATACGCAGTATTTT. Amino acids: CASSTRRSGGTDTQYF.

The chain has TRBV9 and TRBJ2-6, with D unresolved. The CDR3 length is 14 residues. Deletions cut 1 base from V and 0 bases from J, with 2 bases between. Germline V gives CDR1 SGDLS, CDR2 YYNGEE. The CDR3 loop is CASSVTSGANVLTF. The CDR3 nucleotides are TGTGCCAGCAGCGTAACCTCTGGGGCCAACGTCCTGACTTTC.

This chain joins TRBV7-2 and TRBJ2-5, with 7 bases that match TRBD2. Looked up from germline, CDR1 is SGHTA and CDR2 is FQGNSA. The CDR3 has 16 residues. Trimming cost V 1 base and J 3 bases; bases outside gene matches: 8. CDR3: CASSLGGGRGEETQYF. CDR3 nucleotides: TGTGCCAGCAGCTTAGGAGGCGGGAGAGGGGAAGAGACCCAGTACTTC.

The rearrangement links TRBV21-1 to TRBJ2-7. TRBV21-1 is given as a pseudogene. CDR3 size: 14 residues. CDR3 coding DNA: TGTGCCAGCAGAAAAGTGGACCCTCTTTACGAGCAGTACTTC. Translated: CASRKVDPLYEQYF.

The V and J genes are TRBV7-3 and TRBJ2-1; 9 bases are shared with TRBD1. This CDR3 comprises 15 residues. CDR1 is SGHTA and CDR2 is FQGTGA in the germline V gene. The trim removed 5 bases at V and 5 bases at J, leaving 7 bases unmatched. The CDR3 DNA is TGTGCCAGCAGCCCAACAGGGGGCCGGAACAATGAGCAGTTCTTC. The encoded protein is CASSPTGGRNNEQFF.

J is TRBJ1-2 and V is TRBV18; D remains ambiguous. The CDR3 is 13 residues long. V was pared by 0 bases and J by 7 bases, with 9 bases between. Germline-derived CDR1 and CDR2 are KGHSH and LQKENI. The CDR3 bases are TGTGCCAGCTCACCACCGGGGTTTGGTGGCTACACCTTC. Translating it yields CASSPPGFGGYTF.

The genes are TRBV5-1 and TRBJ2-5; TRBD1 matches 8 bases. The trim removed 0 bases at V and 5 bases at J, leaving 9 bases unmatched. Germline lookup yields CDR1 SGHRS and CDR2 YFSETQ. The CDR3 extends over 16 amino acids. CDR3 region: CASSLGPQGAKETQYF. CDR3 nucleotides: TGCGCCAGCAGCTTGGGTCCGCAGGGGGCAAAGGAGACCCAGTACTTC.